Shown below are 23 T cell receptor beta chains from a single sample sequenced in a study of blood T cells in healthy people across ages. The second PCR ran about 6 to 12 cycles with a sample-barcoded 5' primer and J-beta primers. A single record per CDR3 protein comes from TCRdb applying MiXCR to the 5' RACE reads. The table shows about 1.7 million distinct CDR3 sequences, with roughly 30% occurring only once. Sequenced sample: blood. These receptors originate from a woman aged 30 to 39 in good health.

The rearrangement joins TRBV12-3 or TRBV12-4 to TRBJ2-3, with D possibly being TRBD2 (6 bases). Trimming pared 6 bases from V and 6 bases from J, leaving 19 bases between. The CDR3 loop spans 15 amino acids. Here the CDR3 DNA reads TGTGCCAGCAGCTCGGGGGTGGAGGGAGCGGATACGCAGTATTTT. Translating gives CASSSGVEGADTQYF.

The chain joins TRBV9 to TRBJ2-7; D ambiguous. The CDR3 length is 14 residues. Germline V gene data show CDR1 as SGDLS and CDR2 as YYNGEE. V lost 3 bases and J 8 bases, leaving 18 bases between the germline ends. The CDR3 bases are TGTGCCAGCAGCGCCCAAGTCGGGCCAGTGAAGCAGTACTTC. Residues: CASSAQVGPVKQYF.

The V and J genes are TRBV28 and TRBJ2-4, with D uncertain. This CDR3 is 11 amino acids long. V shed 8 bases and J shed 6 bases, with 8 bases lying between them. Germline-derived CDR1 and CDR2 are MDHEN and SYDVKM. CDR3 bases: TGTGCCAGCGTAAGTGGAAACATTCAGTACTTC. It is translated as CASVSGNIQYF.

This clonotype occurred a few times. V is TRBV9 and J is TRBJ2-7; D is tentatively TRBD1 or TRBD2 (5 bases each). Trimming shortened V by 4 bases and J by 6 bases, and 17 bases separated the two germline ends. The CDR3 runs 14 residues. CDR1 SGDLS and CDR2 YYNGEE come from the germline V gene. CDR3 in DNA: TGTGCCAGCAGCCCTATGCAGGGACGAGGCGAGCAGTACTTC. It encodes CASSPMQGRGEQYF.

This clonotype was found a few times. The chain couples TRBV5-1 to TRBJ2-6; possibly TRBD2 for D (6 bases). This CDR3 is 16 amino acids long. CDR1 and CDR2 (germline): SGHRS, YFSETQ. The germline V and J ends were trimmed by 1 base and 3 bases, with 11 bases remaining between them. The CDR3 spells CASSLFMGGGANVLTF. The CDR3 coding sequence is TGCGCCAGCAGCTTGTTTATGGGAGGTGGGGCCAACGTCCTGACTTTC.

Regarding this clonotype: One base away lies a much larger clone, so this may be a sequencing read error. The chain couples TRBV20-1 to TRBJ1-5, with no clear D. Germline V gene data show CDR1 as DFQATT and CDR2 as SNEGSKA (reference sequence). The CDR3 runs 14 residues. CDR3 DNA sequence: TGCAGTGCTAGACAGGCAGGCCCGAATCAGCCCCGGCATTTT. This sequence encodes CSARQAGPNQPRHF.

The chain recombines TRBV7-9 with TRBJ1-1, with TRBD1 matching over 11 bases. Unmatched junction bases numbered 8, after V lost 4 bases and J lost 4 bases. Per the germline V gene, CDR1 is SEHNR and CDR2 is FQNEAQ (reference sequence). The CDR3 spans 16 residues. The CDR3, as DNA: TGTGCCAGCAGCTACTACCGGGACAGGGGGGGCACTGAAGCTTTCTTT. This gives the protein CASSYYRDRGGTEAFF.

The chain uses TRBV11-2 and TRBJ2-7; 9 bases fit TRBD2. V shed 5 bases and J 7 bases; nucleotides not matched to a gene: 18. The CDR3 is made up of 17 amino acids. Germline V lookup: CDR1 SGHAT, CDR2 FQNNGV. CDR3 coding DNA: TGTGCCAGCAGCCTCCTCTTCGGGCGGGAGGGCCTCAATGAGCAGTACTTC. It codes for CASSLLFGREGLNEQYF.

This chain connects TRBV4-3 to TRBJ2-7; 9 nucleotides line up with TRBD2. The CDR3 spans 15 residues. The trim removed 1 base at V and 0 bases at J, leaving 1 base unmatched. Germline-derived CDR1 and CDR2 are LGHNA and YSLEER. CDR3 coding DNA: TGCGCCAGCAGCCAAGCGCGGGAGGGCTCCTACGAGCAGTACTTC. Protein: CASSQAREGSYEQYF.

CDR3 amino acids: CSVQVGNTEAFF. CDR3 in DNA: TGCAGCGTGCAGGTAGGGAACACTGAAGCTTTCTTT. J is TRBJ1-1 and V is TRBV29-1; no firm D call. The CDR3 runs 12 residues. Germline V gives CDR1 SQVTM, CDR2 ANQGSEA. Trimming removed 6 bases at V and 1 base at J, with 9 bases between. The full variable domain, with the rest looked up from reference TRBV29-1 and TRBJ1-1, is SAVISQKPSRDICQRGTSLTIQCQVDSQVTMMFWYRQQPGQSLTLIATANQGSEATYESGFVIDKFPISRPNLTFSTLTVSNMSPEDSSIYLCSVQVGNTEAFFGQGTRLTVV.

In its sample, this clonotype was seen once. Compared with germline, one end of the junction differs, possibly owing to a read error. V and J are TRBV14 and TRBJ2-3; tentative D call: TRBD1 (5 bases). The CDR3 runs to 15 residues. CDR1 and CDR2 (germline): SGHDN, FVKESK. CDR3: CACSQARDLADTQYF. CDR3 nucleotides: TGTGCCTGCAGCCAAGCCAGGGATCTCGCAGATACGCAGTATTTT.

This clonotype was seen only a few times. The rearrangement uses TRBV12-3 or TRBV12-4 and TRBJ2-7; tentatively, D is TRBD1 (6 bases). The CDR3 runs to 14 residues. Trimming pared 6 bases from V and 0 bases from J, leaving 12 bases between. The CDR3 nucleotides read TGTGCCAGCAGACCTGACAGGATCTCCTACGAGCAGTACTTC. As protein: CASRPDRISYEQYF.

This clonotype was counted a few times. The CDR3 DNA sequence: TGTGCCTGGAGGGGAAGACAGTTTAGCTCCTACAATGAGCAGTTCTTC. This sequence encodes CAWRGRQFSSYNEQFF. This chain connects TRBV30 to TRBJ2-1; TRBD1 might be the D (5 bases). The germline V and J ends were trimmed by 3 bases and 0 bases, with 15 bases remaining between them. CDR3 length: 16 residues. The V gene's germline CDR1 is GTSNPN and CDR2 SVGIG (reference sequence).

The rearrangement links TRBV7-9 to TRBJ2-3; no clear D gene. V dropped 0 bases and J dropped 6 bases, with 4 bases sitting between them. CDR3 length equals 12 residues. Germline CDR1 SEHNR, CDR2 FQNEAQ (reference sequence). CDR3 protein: CASSLAFDTQYF. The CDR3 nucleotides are TGTGCCAGCAGCTTAGCGTTTGATACGCAGTATTTT.

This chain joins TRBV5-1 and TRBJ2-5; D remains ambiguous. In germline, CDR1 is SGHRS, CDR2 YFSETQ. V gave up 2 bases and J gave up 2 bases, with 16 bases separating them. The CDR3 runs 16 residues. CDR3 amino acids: CASSFLGRPSQETQYF. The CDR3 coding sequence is TGCGCCAGCAGCTTCCTCGGCCGACCCTCACAAGAGACCCAGTACTTC.

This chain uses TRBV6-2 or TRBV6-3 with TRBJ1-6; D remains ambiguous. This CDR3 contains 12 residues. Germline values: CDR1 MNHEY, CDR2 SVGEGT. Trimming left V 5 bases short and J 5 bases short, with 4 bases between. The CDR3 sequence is CASSEDNSPLHF. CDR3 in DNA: TGTGCCAGCAGTGAAGATAATTCACCCCTCCACTTT.

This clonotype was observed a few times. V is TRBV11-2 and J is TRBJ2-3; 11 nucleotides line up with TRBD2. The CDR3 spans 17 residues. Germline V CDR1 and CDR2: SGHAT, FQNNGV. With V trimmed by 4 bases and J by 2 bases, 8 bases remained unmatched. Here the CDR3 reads CASSSTRLAGNTDTQYF. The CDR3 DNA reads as TGTGCCAGCAGCTCTACCCGACTAGCGGGGAACACAGATACGCAGTATTTT.

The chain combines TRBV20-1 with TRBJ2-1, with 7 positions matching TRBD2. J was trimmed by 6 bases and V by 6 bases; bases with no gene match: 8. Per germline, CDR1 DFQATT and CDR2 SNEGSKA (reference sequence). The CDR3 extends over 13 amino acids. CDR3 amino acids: CSANGLAANEQFF. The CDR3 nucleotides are TGCAGTGCCAATGGGCTAGCGGCCAATGAGCAGTTCTTC.

This chain's CDR3 is CSVERLSGNTIYF. Written as DNA, the CDR3 is TGCAGCGTTGAGAGGTTATCTGGAAACACCATATATTTT. The chain combines TRBV29-1 with TRBJ1-3; no reliable D call. CDR3 size: 13 residues. From germline, CDR1 is SQVTM and CDR2 ANQGSEA. The V end lost 3 bases, the J end lost 1 base, and 7 bases lay between the germline ends. The full variable domain, rest sourced from reference TRBV29-1 and TRBJ1-3, is SAVISQKPSRDICQRGTSLTIQCQVDSQVTMMFWYRQQPGQSLTLIATANQGSEATYESGFVIDKFPISRPNLTFSTLTVSNMSPEDSSIYLCSVERLSGNTIYFGEGSWLTVV.

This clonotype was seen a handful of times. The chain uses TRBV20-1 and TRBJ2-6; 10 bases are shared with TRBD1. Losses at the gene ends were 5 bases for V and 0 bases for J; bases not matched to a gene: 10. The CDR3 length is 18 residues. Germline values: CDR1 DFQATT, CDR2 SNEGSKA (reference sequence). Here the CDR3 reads CSASQPGQGFSGANVLTF. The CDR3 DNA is TGCAGTGCTTCCCAGCCGGGACAGGGGTTCTCTGGGGCCAACGTCCTGACTTTC.

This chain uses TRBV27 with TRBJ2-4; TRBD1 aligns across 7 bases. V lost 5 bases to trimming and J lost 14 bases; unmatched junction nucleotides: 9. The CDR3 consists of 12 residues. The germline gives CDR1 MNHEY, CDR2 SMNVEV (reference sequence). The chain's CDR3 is CASSASGTVKYF. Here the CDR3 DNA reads TGTGCCAGCAGTGCGTCCGGGACAGTCAAGTACTTC.

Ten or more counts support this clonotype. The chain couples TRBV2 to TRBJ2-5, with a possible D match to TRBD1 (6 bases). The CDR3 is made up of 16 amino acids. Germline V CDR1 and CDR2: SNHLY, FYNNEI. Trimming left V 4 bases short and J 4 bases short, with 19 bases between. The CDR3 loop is CASSGMMAGARETQYF. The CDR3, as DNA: TGTGCCAGCAGTGGGATGATGGCAGGGGCGCGAGAGACCCAGTACTTC.

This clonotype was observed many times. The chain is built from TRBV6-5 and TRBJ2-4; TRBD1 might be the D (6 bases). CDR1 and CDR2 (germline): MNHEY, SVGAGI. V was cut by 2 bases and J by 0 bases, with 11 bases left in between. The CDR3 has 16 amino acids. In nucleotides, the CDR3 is TGTGCCAGCAGTTACCCTTACAGGGTAGCCAAAAACATTCAGTACTTC. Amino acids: CASSYPYRVAKNIQYF.